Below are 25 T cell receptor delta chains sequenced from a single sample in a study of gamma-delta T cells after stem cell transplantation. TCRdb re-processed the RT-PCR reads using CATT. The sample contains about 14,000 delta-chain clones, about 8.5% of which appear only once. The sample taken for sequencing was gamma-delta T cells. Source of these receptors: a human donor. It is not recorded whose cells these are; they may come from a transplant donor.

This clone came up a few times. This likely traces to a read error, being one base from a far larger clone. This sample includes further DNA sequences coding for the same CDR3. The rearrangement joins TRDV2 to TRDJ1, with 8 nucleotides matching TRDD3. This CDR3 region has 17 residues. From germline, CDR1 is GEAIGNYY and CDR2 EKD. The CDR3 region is CACDTLMGDSYTDKLIF. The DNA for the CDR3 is TGTGCCTGTGACACCTTGATGGGGGATTCGTACACCGATAAGCTCATCTTT.

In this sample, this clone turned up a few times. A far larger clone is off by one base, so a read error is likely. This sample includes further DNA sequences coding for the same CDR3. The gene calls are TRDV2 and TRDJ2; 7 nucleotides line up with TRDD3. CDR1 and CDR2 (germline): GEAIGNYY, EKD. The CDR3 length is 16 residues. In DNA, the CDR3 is TGTGCCTGCGACACCGTGGGGGACCCCCTGACAGCACAACTCTTCTTT. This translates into CACDTVGDPLTAQLFF.

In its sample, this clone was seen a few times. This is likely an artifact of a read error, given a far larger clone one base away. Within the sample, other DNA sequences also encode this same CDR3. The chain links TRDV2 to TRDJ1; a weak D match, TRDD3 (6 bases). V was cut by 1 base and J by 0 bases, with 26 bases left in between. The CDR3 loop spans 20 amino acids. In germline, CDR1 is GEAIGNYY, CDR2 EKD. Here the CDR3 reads CACDTLLRATGTTNTDKLIF. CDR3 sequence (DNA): TGTGCCTGTGACACTCTCCTAAGGGCCACTGGGACCACGAACACCGATAAACTCATCTTT.

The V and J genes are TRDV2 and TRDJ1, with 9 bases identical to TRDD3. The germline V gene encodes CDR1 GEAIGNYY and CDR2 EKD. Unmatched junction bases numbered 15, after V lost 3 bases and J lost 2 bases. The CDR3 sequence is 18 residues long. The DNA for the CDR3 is TGTGCCTGTGACCTCCTAAAATTAACTGGGGATACGACCGATAAACTCATCTTT. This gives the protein CACDLLKLTGDTTDKLIF.

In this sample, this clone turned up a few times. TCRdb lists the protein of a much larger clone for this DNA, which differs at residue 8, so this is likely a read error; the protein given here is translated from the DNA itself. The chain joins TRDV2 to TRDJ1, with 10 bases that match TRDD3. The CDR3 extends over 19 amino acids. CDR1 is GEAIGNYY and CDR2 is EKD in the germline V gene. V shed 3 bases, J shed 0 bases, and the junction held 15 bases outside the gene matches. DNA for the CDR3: TGTGCCTGTGACCCTACTACCCGCACTGGGGGATCGTACACCGATAAACTCATCTTT. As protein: CACDPTTRTGGSYTDKLIF.

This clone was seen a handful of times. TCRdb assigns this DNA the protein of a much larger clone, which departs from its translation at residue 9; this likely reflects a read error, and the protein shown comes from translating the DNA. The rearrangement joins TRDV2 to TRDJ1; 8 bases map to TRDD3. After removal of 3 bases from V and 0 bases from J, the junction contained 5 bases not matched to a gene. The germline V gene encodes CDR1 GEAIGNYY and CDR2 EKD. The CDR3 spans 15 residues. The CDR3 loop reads CACDVLGAYTDKLIF. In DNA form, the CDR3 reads TGTGCCTGTGACGTACTGGGGGCCTACACCGATAAACTCATCTTT.

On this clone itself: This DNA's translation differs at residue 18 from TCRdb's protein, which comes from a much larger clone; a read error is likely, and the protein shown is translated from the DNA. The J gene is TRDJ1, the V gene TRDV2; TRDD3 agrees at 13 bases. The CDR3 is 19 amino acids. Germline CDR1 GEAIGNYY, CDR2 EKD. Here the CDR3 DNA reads TGTGCCTGTGACACCGGGGGCAACTGGGGGATACGGGGCAGCGATAAACTCACCTTT. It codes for CACDTGGNWGIRGSDKLTF.

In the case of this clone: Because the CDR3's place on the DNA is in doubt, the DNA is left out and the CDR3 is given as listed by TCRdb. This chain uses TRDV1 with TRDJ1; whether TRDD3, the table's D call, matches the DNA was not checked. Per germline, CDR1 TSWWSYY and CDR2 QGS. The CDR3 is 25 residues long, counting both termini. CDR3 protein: CSAKYFCDPGELGPPDWWIQDKLIF.

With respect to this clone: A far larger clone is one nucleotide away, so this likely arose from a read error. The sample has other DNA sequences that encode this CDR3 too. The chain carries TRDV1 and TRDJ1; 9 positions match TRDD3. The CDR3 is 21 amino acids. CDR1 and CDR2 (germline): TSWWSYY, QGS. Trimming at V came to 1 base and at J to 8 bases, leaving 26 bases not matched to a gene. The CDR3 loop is CALGERYLRGDTSLYRWKLIF. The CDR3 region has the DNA TGTGCTCTTGGGGAACGGTACTTACGAGGGGATACGTCGCTTTACCGATGGAAACTCATCTTT.

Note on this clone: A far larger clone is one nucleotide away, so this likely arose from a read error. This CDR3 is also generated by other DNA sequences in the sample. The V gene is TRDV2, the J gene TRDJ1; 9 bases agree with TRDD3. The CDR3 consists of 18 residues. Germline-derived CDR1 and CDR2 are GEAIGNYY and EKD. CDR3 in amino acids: CACDTVSPVLGDTDKLIF. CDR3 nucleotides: TGTGCCTGTGACACCGTTTCCCCGGTACTGGGGGACACTGATAAACTCATCTTT.

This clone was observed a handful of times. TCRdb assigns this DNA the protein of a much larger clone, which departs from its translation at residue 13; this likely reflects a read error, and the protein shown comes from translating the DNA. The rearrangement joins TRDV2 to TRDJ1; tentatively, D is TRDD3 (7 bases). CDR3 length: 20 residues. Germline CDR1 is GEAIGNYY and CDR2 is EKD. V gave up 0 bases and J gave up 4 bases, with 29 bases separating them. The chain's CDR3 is CACDTVPSNWGSGNGDKLIF. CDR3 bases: TGTGCCTGTGACACCGTTCCTTCCAACTGGGGATCGGGAAATGGCGATAAACTCATCTTT.

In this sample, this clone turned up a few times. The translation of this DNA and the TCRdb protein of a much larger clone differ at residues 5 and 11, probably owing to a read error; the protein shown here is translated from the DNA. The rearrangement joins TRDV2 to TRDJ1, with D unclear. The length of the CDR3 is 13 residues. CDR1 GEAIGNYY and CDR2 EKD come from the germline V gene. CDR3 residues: CACDPIGLDKRIF. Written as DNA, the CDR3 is TGTGCCTGTGACCCTATCGGGTTAGATAAACGCATCTTT.

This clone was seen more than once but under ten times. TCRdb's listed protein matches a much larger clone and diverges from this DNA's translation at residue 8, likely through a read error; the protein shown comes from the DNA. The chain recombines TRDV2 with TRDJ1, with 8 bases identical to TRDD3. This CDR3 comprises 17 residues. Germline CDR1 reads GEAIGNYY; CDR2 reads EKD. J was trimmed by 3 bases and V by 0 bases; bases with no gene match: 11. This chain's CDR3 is CACDTLTVGYVSDKLIF. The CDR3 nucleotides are TGTGCCTGTGACACCCTGACTGTGGGATACGTATCCGATAAACTCATCTTT.

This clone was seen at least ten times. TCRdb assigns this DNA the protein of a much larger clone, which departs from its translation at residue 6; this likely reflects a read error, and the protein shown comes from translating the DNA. The CDR3 protein is CACDSGLGDTSSRADKLIF. The CDR3 coding sequence is TGTGCCTGTGACAGCGGACTGGGGGATACCTCCTCACGGGCCGATAAACTCATCTTT. The chain carries TRDV2 and TRDJ1; 12 bases line up with TRDD3. The CDR3 has 19 residues. Germline lookup yields CDR1 GEAIGNYY and CDR2 EKD. The trim removed 2 bases at V and 3 bases at J, leaving 15 bases unmatched.

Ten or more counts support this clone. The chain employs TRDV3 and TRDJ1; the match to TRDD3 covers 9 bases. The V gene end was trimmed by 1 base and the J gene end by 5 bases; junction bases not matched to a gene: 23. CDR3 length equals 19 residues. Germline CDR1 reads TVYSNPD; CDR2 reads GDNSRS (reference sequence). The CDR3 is CAFNLLTGLGDARVDKLIF. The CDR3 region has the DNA TGTGCCTTTAATTTGTTGACGGGGCTGGGGGATGCCCGGGTGGATAAACTCATCTTT. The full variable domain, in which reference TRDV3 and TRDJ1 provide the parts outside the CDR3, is CDKVTQSSPDQTVASGSEVVLLCTYDTVYSNPDLFWYRIRPDYSFQFVFYGDNSRSEGADFTQGRFSVKHILTQKAFHLVISPVRTEDSATYYCAFNLLTGLGDARVDKLIFGKGTRVTVEP.

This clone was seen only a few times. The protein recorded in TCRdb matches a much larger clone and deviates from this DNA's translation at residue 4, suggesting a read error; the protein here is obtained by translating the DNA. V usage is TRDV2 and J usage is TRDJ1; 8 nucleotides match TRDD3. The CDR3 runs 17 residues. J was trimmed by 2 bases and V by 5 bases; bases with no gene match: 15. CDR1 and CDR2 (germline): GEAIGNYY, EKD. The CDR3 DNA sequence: TGTGCCTGTGGCGCCCTACTGGGGGGACGGCGGACCGATAAACTCATCTTT. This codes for CACGALLGGRRTDKLIF.

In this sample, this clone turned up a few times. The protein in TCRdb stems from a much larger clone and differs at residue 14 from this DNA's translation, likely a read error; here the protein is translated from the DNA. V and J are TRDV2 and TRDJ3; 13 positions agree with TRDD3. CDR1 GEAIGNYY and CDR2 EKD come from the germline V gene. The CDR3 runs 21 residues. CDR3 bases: TGTGCCTGTGACACCGTACTGGGGGATACGCGGGGATCCTGTGACACCCGACAGATGTTTTTC. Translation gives CACDTVLGDTRGSCDTRQMFF.

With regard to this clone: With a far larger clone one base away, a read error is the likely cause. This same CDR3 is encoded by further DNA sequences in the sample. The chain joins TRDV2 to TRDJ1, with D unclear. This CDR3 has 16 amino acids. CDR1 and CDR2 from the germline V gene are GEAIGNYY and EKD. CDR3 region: CACDTAGPPYTDKLIF. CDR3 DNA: TGTGCCTGTGACACCGCGGGCCCCCCGTACACCGACAAACTCATCTTT.

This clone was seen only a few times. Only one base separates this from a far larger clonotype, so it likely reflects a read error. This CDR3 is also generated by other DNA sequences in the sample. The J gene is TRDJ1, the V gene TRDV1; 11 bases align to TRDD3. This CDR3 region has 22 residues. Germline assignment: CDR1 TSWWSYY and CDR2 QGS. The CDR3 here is CALGAPPMWGIRHFLYTDKLIF. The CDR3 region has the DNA TGTGCTCTCGGGGCTCCTCCTATGTGGGGGATACGACACTTTTTGTACACCGATAAACTCATCTTT.

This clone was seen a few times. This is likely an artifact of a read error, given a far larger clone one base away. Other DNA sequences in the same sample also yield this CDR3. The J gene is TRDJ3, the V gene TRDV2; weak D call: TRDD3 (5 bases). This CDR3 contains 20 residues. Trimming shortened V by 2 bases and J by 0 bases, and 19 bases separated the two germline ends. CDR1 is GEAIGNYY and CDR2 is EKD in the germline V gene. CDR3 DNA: TGTGCCTGTGACAAGACGGAGGGGACTTTAAGCTCCTGGGACACCCGACAGATGTTTTTC. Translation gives CACDKTEGTLSSWDTRQMFF.

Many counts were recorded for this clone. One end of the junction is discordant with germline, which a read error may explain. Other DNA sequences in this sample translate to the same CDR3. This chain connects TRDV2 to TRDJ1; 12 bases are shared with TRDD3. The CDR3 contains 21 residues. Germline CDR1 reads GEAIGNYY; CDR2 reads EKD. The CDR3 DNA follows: TGTGCCTGTGACACCGTCACTGGGGGATACAACTTGACTTCGTACACCGCTAAACTCATCTTT. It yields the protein CACDTVTGGYNLTSYTAKLIF.

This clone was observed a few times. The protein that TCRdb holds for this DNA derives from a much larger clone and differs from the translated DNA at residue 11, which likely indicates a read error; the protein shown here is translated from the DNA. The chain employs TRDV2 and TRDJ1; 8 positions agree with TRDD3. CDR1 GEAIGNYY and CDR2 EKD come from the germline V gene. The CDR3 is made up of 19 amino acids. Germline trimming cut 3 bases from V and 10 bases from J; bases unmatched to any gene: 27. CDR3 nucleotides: TGTGCCTGTGACGCCGTGATCTCGACGAGGGGGGATAGTACCTTGGGACTCATCTTT. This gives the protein CACDAVISTRGDSTLGLIF.

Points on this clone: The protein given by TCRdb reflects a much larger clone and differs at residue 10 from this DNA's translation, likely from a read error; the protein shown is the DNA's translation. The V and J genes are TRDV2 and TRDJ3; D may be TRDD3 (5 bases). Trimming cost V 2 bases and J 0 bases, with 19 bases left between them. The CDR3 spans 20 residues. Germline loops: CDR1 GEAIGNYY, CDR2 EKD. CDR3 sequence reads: CACDKTEGTFSSWDTRQMFF. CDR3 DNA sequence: TGTGCCTGTGACAAAACGGAGGGGACTTTCAGCTCCTGGGACACCCGACAGATGTTTTTC.

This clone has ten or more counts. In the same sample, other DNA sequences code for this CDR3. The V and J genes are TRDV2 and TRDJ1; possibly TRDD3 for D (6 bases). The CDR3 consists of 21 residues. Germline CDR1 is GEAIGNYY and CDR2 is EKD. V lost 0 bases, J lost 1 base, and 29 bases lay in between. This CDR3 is CACDTGESNRRTGGLTDKLIF. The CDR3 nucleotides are TGTGCCTGTGACACCGGTGAGTCCAACCGGCGTACGGGGGGACTCACCGATAAACTCATCTTT.

CDR3 region: CACDTVRLGDTRSYTDKLIF. The CDR3 region has the DNA TGTGCCTGTGACACCGTCCGTCTGGGGGATACGCGATCTTACACCGATAAACTCATCTTT. The V and J genes are TRDV2 and TRDJ1; 12 nucleotides align to TRDD3. The CDR3 totals 20 residues. The junction had 13 bases not matched to a gene; V was cut back by 0 bases and J by 0 bases. Germline V gene sequence: CDR1 GEAIGNYY, CDR2 EKD.